Detailed here is one TCR beta chain. This clone was seen just once. Its antigen is currently not known. Base quality data are lacking; no much larger clone is found one base away. Receptor libraries were prepared by the immunoSEQ multiplex PCR assay. For the multiplex PCR, a mixture combining 60 forward primers for TCR Vbeta segments and 13 reverse primers for TCR Jbeta segments was used. A multiplex PCR assay on genomic DNA amplified the CDR3 region of rearranged TCR beta genes. The Illumina HiSeq System was used to sequence the amplified TCR beta libraries as 87-base-pair reads. Per the original workflow: A later analysis counted approximately 76 million unique TCR beta chains across the 700 or so repertoires, and some 11 million of these chains were shared by at least two donors. To remove PCR and sequencing errors, raw reads were error-corrected and collapsed into unique sequences using a nearest-neighbor algorithm that merged closely related sequences. Alignment of CDR3 sequences to IMGT reference sequences was used to assign V, D and J gene segments. For a sequence to be retained, a match of at least six nucleotides to both a V gene segment and a J gene segment was required. A rearrangement counted as productive if the CDR3 had no stop codons and remained in frame with V and J, and every other rearrangement counted as non-productive. Following IMGT convention, CDR3 was defined as the stretch from the second conserved V-encoded cysteine to the conserved J-encoded phenylalanine. In an earlier analysis of some 550 of the donors, sequences lacking an unambiguous match to a single V gene segment were excluded. In an earlier analysis of a few hundred of the donors, a V segment was called functional when productive rearrangements were above 56.7%, and segregating when the standard deviation between donors exceeded 5%. A statistical classification framework was built to diagnose cytomegalovirus status from the catalog of TCR beta chain sequences. In a later analysis, TCR nucleotide sequences were compared against IMGT/GENE-DB human TR gene sequences so that V and J genes could be assigned. In a later analysis, CDR3 sequences and most-parsimonious VDJ recombination scenarios were assigned using the TCRdist pipeline. A later analysis defined each TCR beta chain by its CDR3 amino acid sequence plus V-gene family, and excluded reads lacking a unique V-gene family. To address suspected cross-contamination and a sequencing artifact, a later analysis removed 592 highly shared, low-generation-probability nucleotide sequences. In a later analysis, a clonal expansion index was calculated for each public chain from normalized within-repertoire ranks of inferred template counts. Generation probabilities in a later analysis came from a VDJ recombination model fitted to out-of-frame rearrangements, and those results were checked against IGoR. In a later analysis, TCR-TCR, TCR-HLA and TCR-CMV co-occurrence was scored with hypergeometric tests, and a repertoire-size bias correction was applied to TCR pairs. False discovery rates were estimated in a later analysis by permuting HLA or CMV assignments 20 times. In a later analysis, co-occurring TCRs were grouped using DBSCAN, with TCRdist sequence similarity added in when clustering inside HLA-allele-positive subsets. For co-occurrence clustering, repertoires with fewer than 30,000 or more than 120,000 public chains were excluded, along with 5 or 6 repertoires with anomalous nucleotide sharing. As stored in TCRdb, this immuneACCESS dataset retains in-frame rearrangements with V and J assigned. A fraction of the clones does not appear; measured against another copy, unresolved V genes explain less than half of the discrepancy, and the remainder lacks a known reason. Clone size and the V and J calls come from that table; the DNA yielded D and trimming. Here the sample has 150,000 to 200,000 clones; 82% occur a single time. The ten largest clones represent over 1.5% of the sample.

The sample originates from a study of cytomegalovirus exposure and HLA in healthy donors (dated by TCRdb to 2017 to 2019). As for the study more broadly: In an earlier analysis of under 750 of the donors, 276 Gb of sequence data and just under 120 million unique TCR beta sequences from 150 million to 200 million T cells were reported. Every discovery cohort repertoire had been produced on one sequencing platform. Besides the first cohort of approximately 710 subjects, a separate validation cohort made up of 120 or so different subjects was used. Using immunosequencing, the study profiled T cell repertoires from around 670 subjects and related those repertoires to cytomegalovirus serostatus. In an earlier analysis of roughly 540 of the donors, high-throughput TCR beta sequencing was used to judge whether each TCR beta V gene segment behaved as functional or pseudogenic. Of the approximately 400 genotyped donors, 81% were placed in the genetic ancestry cluster associated with self-reported Caucasian donors. Across 300 to 400 genotyped donors of the cohort, an average of about 200,000 unique TCR beta nucleotide sequences per donor were sequenced, and approximately 19% of those sequences were non-productive. An early release that covered more than 550 HLA-typed donors contained about 300 gigabases of sequencing data and 65 million to 100 million unique TCR sequences. The number of typed donors differed by locus: roughly 629-640 for A, B, C, DRB1 and DQB1; 500 to 550 for DQA1; 606 for DPA1; and 400 to 480 for DPB1. In the later analysis, no new phenotypic data were used to find candidate immune exposures; instead, reliance was placed on TCR beta sequences and their occurrence across donors. Alongside the repertoire data, information on donor age, sex, ethnicity and CMV serostatus was compiled. To predict cytomegalovirus infection status, the study brought together high-throughput TCR immunosequencing, statistical association of individual TCRs with disease status, and machine learning. A few DR-DQ haplotypes were treated as single units for association and clustering because of strong linkage in the cohort. A later genetic analysis used genome-wide SNP genotypes for about three fifths of the 666 donors, treating that subset as a discovery cohort. Both class I and class II loci were covered by HLA typing, at four-digit resolution. In a later analysis, previously published TCR beta repertoires from fewer than 750 donors were re-analyzed and high-resolution HLA genotyping was added so that TCR occurrence patterns could be studied. The study aimed to test whether signatures of past pathogen exposure could be identified by cataloging public T cell receptors.

The cohort comprised under 700 healthy bone marrow donors. All cohort members were sampled while nominally healthy, although unrecorded immune exposures were likely present. The donor tested CMV seronegative and was one of the 352 seronegative cohort members. A peripheral blood sample was collected from each donor, and TCR beta sequencing was performed on peripheral blood mononuclear cells. The Qiagen DNeasy Blood Extraction Kit was used to extract genomic DNA from the blood cell samples. Sequences SGHTA (CDR1) and FQGNSA (CDR2) are obtained from the germline V gene. Trimming leaves V shorter by 1 base and J shorter by 7 bases, with the junction holding 9 bases beyond the gene matches. The CDR3, from cysteine to phenylalanine, totals 16 residues. CDR3 DNA only is kept here, 48 bases in frame from base 1. The investigation overall reported the following: Because some donors lacked HLA typing at each locus, the association tests relied only on the typed subset. According to a later analysis, TCR association rates differed among HLA loci, with DRB1 alleles showing the most associated TCRs and HLA-C alleles showing the fewest. A further reported finding was that TCR beta sequences accurately predicted the HLA-A and HLA-B alleles for most subjects in the first cohort. Presence/absence analyses assumed roughly uniform sequencing depth across donors, an assumption that may not hold. According to a later genetic analysis, donors in an Asian-associated ancestry cluster had fewer N-insertions in productive TCRs than the approximately 670-donor mean. Because counts were too low, 15 to 20 rarely observed V segments, including chromosome 9 orphons, were left out of the earlier analysis of about 620 of the donors. In both the original and validation cohorts, the classifier was reported to diagnose cytomegalovirus status with high specificity and sensitivity. An earlier analysis of 587 of the donors showed that most TCR beta V segments appeared in productive rearrangements either about 87% or about 30% of the time, which broadly matched IMGT annotations. The cohort was sequenced for TCR beta chains only, and without alpha or paired-chain data the features that could be detected were limited. Most TCR sequences were seen in very few donors, while some public TCRs were found in many individuals. A later analysis associated 16,951 TCR beta sequences with specific HLA alleles at a false discovery rate of 0.05. Some IMGT-functional V segments, including TRBV6-2 and TRBV6-3, could not be told apart with the 87-base-pair reads, so those segments were excluded. An association between a missense DCLRE1C variant and V-gene and J-gene trimming of TCR beta chains was found in a later genetic analysis and replicated in an independent cohort. According to the authors, the approach could potentially be generalized to other disease states and immunological phenotypes. For the cohort, immune exposure information was limited to CMV serostatus. In vitro tests confirmed that a few of the cytomegalovirus-associated TCR beta chains recognize cytomegalovirus antigens. A later analysis found that most CMV-associated TCR beta chains appeared HLA-restricted, with HLA associations seemingly driven largely by CMV exposure. In a later analysis, HLA-associated TCR beta chains showed more clonal expansion and lower generation probabilities than non-associated chains that were equally common. Correlated functional status among segregating V segments might be attributable to linkage disequilibrium, but an unknown experimental factor could not be ruled out. When HLA alleles, especially DR and DQ, strongly co-occurred, TCR associations were difficult to assign to individual alleles. In the study, some 160 TCR beta chains were listed as associated with cytomegalovirus. Several of the top co-occurrence clusters appeared to be linked to parvovirus B19, influenza, CMV and Epstein-Barr virus, according to a later analysis. A cluster of highly shared sequence variants was judged likely to represent a technical artifact of the sequencing pipeline.

Input material: PBMCs. The chain employs TRBV7-2 and TRBJ2-1; 8 central nucleotides agree with TRBD2. The TCR sequence derives from a man in his forties in good health and CMV-seronegative. The CDR3 loop reads CASSLGFLAGINEQFF. The sequenced DNA is TGTGCCAGCAGCTTAGGATTCCTAGCGGGCATAAATGAGCAGTTCTTC.